Below are 19 T cell receptor beta chains sequenced from a single sample in a study of tumor-infiltrating lymphocytes in primary liver carcinoma. cDNA specific to TCR beta was made from around 470 ng of total RNA, with a constant-region primer employed for priming. Generation of the TCR beta libraries relied on three nested multiplex PCR rounds using slightly modified ARM-PCR. The first two PCR rounds, around 10 cycles each, used TRBV1-TRBV30 forward primers and a C-beta reverse primer. TCRdb used MiXCR to reprocess the multiplex PCR reads, holding one entry per CDR3 protein. The sample consists of a few hundred thousand distinct CDR3 sequences, around three fifths of them appearing once. The study extracted blood RNA from unsorted whole blood and also extracted germline DNA. The sample comprised peripheral blood. The source is a young woman with primary liver carcinoma and hepatitis B virus infection.

For the CDR3, the DNA is TGTGCCAGCAACCAGGATTGGTCGGAAAATCAGCCCCAGCATTTT. Translating gives CASNQDWSENQPQHF. The chain joins TRBV4-2 to TRBJ1-5; D gene unclear. V was clipped by 7 bases and J by 4 bases, with 17 bases between them. The CDR3 contains 15 residues. Germline-derived CDR1 and CDR2 are LGHNA and YNFKEQ.

Regarding this clonotype: The germline gene is not matched at one end of the junction; a read error may be the cause. This rearrangement joins TRBV11-2 to TRBJ2-7; 7 bases agree with TRBD2. Germline values: CDR1 SGHAT, CDR2 FQNNGV. This CDR3 is 16 amino acids long. The chain's CDR3 is CAGSLRAPSGPYDQYF. DNA for the CDR3: TGTGCCGGCAGCTTAAGAGCTCCTAGCGGACCCTACGATCAGTATTTC.

With respect to this clonotype: One junction end does not reproduce the germline sequence, and a read error may be involved. The chain combines TRBV12-3 or TRBV12-4 with TRBJ2-4; D is undetermined. The CDR3 totals 13 residues. The CDR3 coding sequence is TGTGCCAGCAGGGGATTAGCCAAAAACACTCAGTACTTC. Amino acid sequence: CASRGLAKNTQYF.

This clonotype has at least ten counts. CDR3 protein: CASTDLRTGPYEQYF. The DNA of the CDR3 is TGTGCCAGCACCGATCTTAGGACGGGACCCTACGAGCAGTACTTC. V gene TRBV6-8 combines with J gene TRBJ2-7; perhaps D is TRBD1 or TRBD2 (5 bases each). CDR1 is MNHGY, CDR2 SAAAGT, per germline. The CDR3 spans 15 residues. V lost 7 bases to trimming and J lost 2 bases, with 18 bases between them.

The sample holds many counts of this clonotype. The rearrangement joins TRBV12-3 or TRBV12-4 to TRBJ1-4, with D unresolved. Trimming took off 2 bases at V and 7 bases at J, with 14 bases between the two ends. This CDR3 is 15 amino acids long. The CDR3, as DNA: TGTGCCAGCAGTTTAAGGCTTTCTTCGTCTGAAAAACTGTTTTTT. Its protein product is CASSLRLSSSEKLFF.

The sample holds many counts of this clonotype. V usage is TRBV6-5 and J usage is TRBJ1-1; weak D call: TRBD1 (5 bases). The CDR3 is made up of 14 amino acids. Germline V gene data show CDR1 as MNHEY and CDR2 as SVGAGI. Trimming cost V 5 bases and J 4 bases, with 14 bases left between them. The CDR3 region is CASSVRVGATEAFF. In nucleotides, the CDR3 is TGTGCCAGCAGTGTAAGGGTAGGGGCCACTGAAGCTTTCTTT.

A word on this clonotype: A read error may produce the germline difference seen at one junction end. This chain joins TRBV11-1 and TRBJ2-1, with TRBD2 as a possible D gene (5 bases). Germline values: CDR1 SGHAT, CDR2 FQDESV (reference sequence). The CDR3 extends over 14 amino acids. The DNA for the CDR3 is TGTGCCAGCAGCTTAACGAGCTCAGGAAGGGAGCAGTCCTTC. This encodes CASSLTSSGREQSF.

Comments on this clonotype: This may be a read error, as it is one base from a much larger clone. The chain carries TRBV11-2 and TRBJ2-3, with D unclear. CDR1 SGHAT and CDR2 FQNNGV come from the germline V gene. The CDR3 covers 12 residues. The CDR3 reads CTSSLMGDTQYF. The CDR3 DNA reads TGTACCAGCAGCTTAATGGGGGATACGCAGTATTTT. Filled out from reference TRBV11-2 and TRBJ2-3, the complete variable domain reads EAGVAQSPRYKIIEKRQSVAFWCNPISGHATLYWYQQILGQGPKLLIQFQNNGVVDDSQLPKDRFSAERLKGVDSTLKIQPAKLEDSAVYLCTSSLMGDTQYFGPGTRLTVL.

This chain links TRBV12-3 or TRBV12-4 with TRBJ2-3, with 7 nucleotides matching TRBD2. V lost 10 bases to trimming and J lost 0 bases; unmatched junction nucleotides: 7. CDR3 length equals 14 residues. DNA for the CDR3: TGTGCCACCATGAGCGGGGATAGCACAGATACGCAGTATTTT. It specifies CATMSGDSTDTQYF.

This clonotype was found a few times. The rearrangement links TRBV14 to TRBJ2-3; no reliable D call. Germline CDR1 SGHDN, CDR2 FVKESK. The CDR3 is 15 residues long. V was cut by 0 bases and J by 0 bases, with 7 bases left in between. The CDR3 DNA reads TGTGCCAGCAGCCAAGATTTAATGAGCACAGATACGCAGTATTTT. This gives the protein CASSQDLMSTDTQYF.

Points on this clonotype: A much larger clone differs by one base, so this may be a read error. The CDR3 end shows no conserved phenylalanine or tryptophan, and so a read error is likely. The chain couples TRBV12-3 or TRBV12-4 to TRBJ2-7; 7 bases fit TRBD1. The CDR3 is 14 amino acids. The V and J ends lost 4 bases and 7 bases, in that order; junction bases with no gene match: 10. CDR3 loop: CASSWAGGEEEQYL. The CDR3 region has the DNA TGTGCCAGCAGTTGGGCAGGGGGAGAGGAAGAGCAGTACTTA.

As regards this clonotype: Mismatch with germline at one junction end may stem from a read error. The chain uses TRBV7-9 and TRBJ2-5; D may match TRBD1 or TRBD2 (5 bases each). Germline V lookup: CDR1 SEHNR, CDR2 FQNEAQ (reference sequence). The CDR3 extends over 16 amino acids. The CDR3 region has the DNA TGTGACAGCAGCTTAGAATGGGGGAACCCCCAAGAGACCCAGTACTTC. This sequence encodes CDSSLEWGNPQETQYF. The full variable domain, with the rest looked up from reference TRBV7-9 and TRBJ2-5, is DTGVSQNPRHKITKRGQNVTFRCDPISEHNRLYWYRQTLGQGPEFLTYFQNEAQLEKSRLLSDRFSAERPKGSFSTLEIQRTEQGDSAMYLCDSSLEWGNPQETQYFGPGTRLLVL.

The table lists this clonotype with a count of one. A clone one base away is much larger, so this may be a read error. The gene calls are TRBV29-1 and TRBJ2-2; D is perhaps TRBD2 (5 bases). The CDR3 runs 13 residues. Germline assignment: CDR1 SQVTM and CDR2 ANQGSEA. The CDR3 DNA sequence: TGCTGCGTTGAAATCACTAGTCACAGTGGGCTGTTTTTT. Translation: CCVEITSHSGLFF.

The table lists this clonotype with a few counts. V and J are TRBV12-3 or TRBV12-4 and TRBJ1-5; D is possibly TRBD1 (5 bases). The V end lost 4 bases, the J end lost 2 bases, and 9 bases lay between the germline ends. The CDR3 has 14 amino acids. The CDR3 nucleotides read TGTGCCAGCAGTTCCAGGGTAGGCAATCAGCCCCAGCATTTT. Encoded protein: CASSSRVGNQPQHF.

The rearrangement joins TRBV4-1 to TRBJ2-3; D gene unclear. The CDR3 sequence is 13 residues long. The germline V gene encodes CDR1 MGHRA and CDR2 YSYEKL. Trimming stripped 0 bases from V and 2 bases from J, with 3 bases between. DNA of the CDR3: TGCGCCAGCAGCCAAGATCCCACAGATACGCAGTATTTT. This codes for CASSQDPTDTQYF.

This clonotype was found a few times. The chain recombines TRBV6-5 with TRBJ2-5; D perhaps matches TRBD1 (5 bases). The V end lost 2 bases, the J end lost 4 bases, and 17 bases lay between the germline ends. From germline, CDR1 is MNHEY and CDR2 SVGAGI. This CDR3 is built from 16 residues. In nucleotides, the CDR3 is TGTGCCAGCAGTTACCACCCTCAGGGTTGGAGAGAGACCCAGTACTTC. The encoded protein is CASSYHPQGWRETQYF.

The chain uses TRBV6-6 and TRBJ2-3, with D possibly called TRBD1 or TRBD2 (5 bases each). Trimming took off 5 bases at V and 4 bases at J, with 13 bases between the two ends. This CDR3 comprises 14 residues. The V gene's germline CDR1 is MNHNY and CDR2 SVGAGI (reference sequence). CDR3 sequence reads: CASSRTPRADTQYF. CDR3 coding DNA: TGTGCCAGCAGTCGGACTCCCAGGGCAGATACGCAGTATTTT.

Details on this clonotype: Since a much larger clone is just one base distant, this may be a read error. This chain's CDR3 is CARSYYSRLPRDRGPDVQETQYF. As DNA, the CDR3 is TGTGCCAGGAGTTACTACTCGAGGCTCCCCCGGGACAGGGGCCCTGATGTACAAGAGACCCAGTACTTC. The gene calls are TRBV6-6 and TRBJ2-5, with 10 bases identical to TRBD1. CDR1 is MNHNY, CDR2 SVGAGI, per germline (reference sequence). The CDR3 is made up of 23 amino acids.

About this clonotype: A much larger clone lies a single base off, so this may be a read error. This chain uses TRBV6-1 with TRBJ2-2; TRBD1 agrees at 8 bases. The CDR3 extends over 20 amino acids. Germline-derived CDR1 and CDR2 are MNHNS and SASEGT. Trimming cost V 6 bases and J 5 bases; bases outside gene matches: 23. The CDR3 reads CASRKGQGGGGITQTGELFF. CDR3 nucleotide sequence: TGTGCCAGCAGAAAAGGACAGGGAGGAGGCGGGATCACCCAAACCGGGGAGCTGTTTTTT.